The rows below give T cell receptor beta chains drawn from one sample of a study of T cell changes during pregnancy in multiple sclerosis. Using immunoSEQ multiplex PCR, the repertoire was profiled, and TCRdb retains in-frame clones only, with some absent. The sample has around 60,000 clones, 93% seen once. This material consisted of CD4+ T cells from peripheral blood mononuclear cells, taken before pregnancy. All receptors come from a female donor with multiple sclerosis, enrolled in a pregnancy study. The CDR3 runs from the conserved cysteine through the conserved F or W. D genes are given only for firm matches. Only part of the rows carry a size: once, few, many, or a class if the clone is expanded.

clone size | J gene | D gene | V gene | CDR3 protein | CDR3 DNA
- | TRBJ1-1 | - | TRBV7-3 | CASSWDGTTNTEAFF | TGTGCCAGCAGCTGGGACGGGACAACAAACACTGAAGCTTTCTTT
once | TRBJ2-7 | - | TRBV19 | CASSGDNSYEQYF | TGTGCCAGTAGTGGGGACAACTCCTACGAGCAGTACTTC
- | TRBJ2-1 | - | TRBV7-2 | CATSSRGGYNEQFF | TGTGCCACCTCCTCGAGGGGGGGATACAATGAGCAGTTCTTC
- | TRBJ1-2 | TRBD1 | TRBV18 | CASSPPTGAPNYGYTF | TGTGCCAGCTCACCACCGACAGGGGCACCTAACTATGGCTACACCTTC
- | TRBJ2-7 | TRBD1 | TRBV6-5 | CASSRTGVGEQYF | TGTGCCAGCAGTCGGACAGGGGTTGGCGAGCAGTACTTC
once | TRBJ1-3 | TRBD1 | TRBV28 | CASSTHRGLGGNTIYF | TGTGCCAGCAGTACTCACAGGGGGCTGGGCGGAAACACCATATATTTT
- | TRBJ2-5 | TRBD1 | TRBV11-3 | CASSLEGGQQETQYF | TGTGCCAGCAGCTTAGAAGGGGGCCAGCAAGAGACCCAGTACTTC
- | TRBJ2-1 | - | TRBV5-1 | CASSLGNNNEQFF | TGCGCCAGCAGCTTGGGTAACAACAATGAGCAGTTCTTC
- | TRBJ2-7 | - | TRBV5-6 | CASSRRGSSYEQYF | TGTGCCAGCAGCCGGAGAGGGTCCTCCTACGAGCAGTACTTC
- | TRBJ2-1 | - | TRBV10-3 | CAISQAGSYNEQFF | TGTGCCATCAGCCAAGCAGGGTCCTACAATGAGCAGTTCTTC
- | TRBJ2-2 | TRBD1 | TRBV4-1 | CASSQEQGRNTGELFF | TGCGCCAGCAGCCAAGAACAGGGGAGGAACACCGGGGAGCTGTTTTTT
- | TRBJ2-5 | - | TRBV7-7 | CASSLTAPETQYF | TGTGCTAGCAGCTTAACAGCCCCAGAGACCCAGTACTTC
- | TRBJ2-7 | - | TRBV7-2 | CASSLIPHEQYF | TGTGCCAGCAGCCTAATTCCCCACGAGCAGTACTTC
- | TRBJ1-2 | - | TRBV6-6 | CASSSYRSYGYTF | TGTGCCAGCAGCTCCTACAGATCCTATGGCTACACCTTC
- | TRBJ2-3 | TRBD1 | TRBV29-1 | CSVDTGTVGTDTQYF | TGCAGCGTTGACACAGGGACAGTGGGCACAGATACGCAGTATTTT
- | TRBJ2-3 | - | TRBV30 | CAWSSRDTQYF | TGTGCCTGGAGTTCTAGAGATACGCAGTATTTT
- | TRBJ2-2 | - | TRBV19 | CASRPGGGTGELFF | TGTGCCAGTAGACCTGGAGGCGGAACCGGGGAGCTGTTTTTT
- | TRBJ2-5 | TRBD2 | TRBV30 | CAGSGLAALRGETQYF | TGTGCCGGCTCCGGACTAGCGGCTCTTAGGGGAGAGACCCAGTACTTC
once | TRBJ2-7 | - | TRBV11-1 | CASSLVSGGGNEQYF | TGTGCCAGCAGCTTAGTATCGGGGGGCGGCAACGAGCAGTACTTC
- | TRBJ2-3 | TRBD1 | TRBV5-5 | CASSFTTGGGTDTQYF | TGTGCCAGCAGCTTCACAACAGGGGGCGGCACAGATACGCAGTATTTT
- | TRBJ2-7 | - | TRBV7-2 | CASSSRTSGGEQYF | TGTGCCAGCAGCTCCCGGACGTCAGGAGGCGAGCAGTACTTC
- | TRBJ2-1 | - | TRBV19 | CASSRIAESSYNEQFF | TGTGCCAGTAGTAGAATAGCGGAGAGCTCCTACAATGAGCAGTTCTTC
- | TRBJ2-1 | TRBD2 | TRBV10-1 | CASSSRGLAQISAYNEQFF | TGCGCCAGCAGTTCACGGGGACTAGCTCAAATCAGTGCCTACAATGAGCAGTTCTTC
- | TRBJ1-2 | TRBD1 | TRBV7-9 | CASSPLGQGAGYTF | TGTGCCAGCAGCCCATTGGGGCAGGGGGCCGGCTACACCTTC
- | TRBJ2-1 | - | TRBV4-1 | CASSQDRGGHSYNEQFF | TGCGCCAGCAGCCAAGATCGAGGCGGGCACTCCTACAATGAGCAGTTCTTC
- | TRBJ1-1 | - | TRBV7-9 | CASSTNLRGLKRNTEAFF | TGTGCCAGCAGCACGAATCTCAGGGGCCTTAAACGGAACACTGAAGCTTTCTTT
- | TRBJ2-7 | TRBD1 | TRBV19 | CASSSSGQGHSYEQYF | TGTGCCAGTAGTAGCTCGGGACAGGGCCACTCCTACGAGCAGTACTTC
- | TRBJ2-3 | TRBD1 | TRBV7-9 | CASSFTGGPDTQYF | TGTGCCAGCAGCTTTACAGGGGGCCCAGATACGCAGTATTTT
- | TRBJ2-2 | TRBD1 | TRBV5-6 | CASHGRQGPGGELFF | TGTGCCAGCCATGGCCGACAGGGGCCCGGCGGGGAGCTGTTTTTT
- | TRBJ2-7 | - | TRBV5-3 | CARSLKGGACYEQYF | TGTGCCAGAAGCCTCAAGGGGGGGGCGTGTTACGAGCAGTACTTC
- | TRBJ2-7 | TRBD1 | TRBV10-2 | CASSDRQGGEQYF | TGCGCCAGCAGTGATCGACAGGGTGGCGAGCAGTACTTC
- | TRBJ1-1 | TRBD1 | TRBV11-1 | CASAPDRGMNTEAFF | TGTGCCAGCGCCCCCGACAGGGGTATGAACACTGAAGCTTTCTTT
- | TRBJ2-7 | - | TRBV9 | CASSVRDWAYEQYF | TGTGCCAGCAGCGTTCGGGACTGGGCCTACGAGCAGTACTTC
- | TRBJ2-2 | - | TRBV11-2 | CASSLGLVGGELFF | TGTGCCAGCAGCTTGGGGCTAGTGGGCGGGGAGCTGTTTTTT
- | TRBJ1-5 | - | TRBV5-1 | CASSLGGGGAYQPQHF | TGCGCCAGCAGCTTGGGGGGCGGGGGCGCTTATCAGCCCCAGCATTTT
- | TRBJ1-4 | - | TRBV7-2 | CASSTYRVANEKLFF | TGTGCCAGCAGCACCTACAGGGTGGCTAATGAAAAACTGTTTTTT
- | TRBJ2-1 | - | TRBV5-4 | CASSPDWSSYNEQFF | TGTGCCAGCAGCCCCGACTGGAGCTCCTACAATGAGCAGTTCTTC